These T cell receptor beta chains were read from a single sample in a study of blood T cells in healthy people across ages. TCRdb re-derived calls from the 5' RACE reads in MiXCR, one entry per CDR3 protein. The table lists roughly 680,000 distinct CDR3 sequences, under 25% of them singletons, with 3.5% to 4% in the top ten. Specimen: blood. The receptors come from a man in his 70s in good health. Both conserved end residues are part of each CDR3. Fields, in order: V gene, J gene, D gene, clone size, CDR3 protein, CDR3 DNA. A D gene is named only where the DNA matches it firmly. The size of a clone is reported for some rows only, either as once, few or many, or as a class for expanded clones.

TRBV6-2/TRBV6-3	TRBJ1-2	NA	NA	CASSYSFGPDGYTF	TGTGCCAGCAGTTACTCGTTCGGGCCTGATGGCTACACCTTC
TRBV20-1	TRBJ2-1	NA	few	CSARELALSSYNEQFF	TGCAGTGCTAGAGAGCTCGCCCTTAGCTCCTACAATGAGCAGTTCTTC
TRBV7-9	TRBJ2-7	TRBD1	few	CASTGTGSTYEQYF	TGTGCCAGCACCGGGACAGGGAGCACCTACGAGCAGTACTTC
TRBV3-1	TRBJ1-4	TRBD1	few	CASSHSGTGREKLFF	TGTGCCAGCAGCCATTCCGGGACAGGAAGGGAAAAACTGTTTTTT
TRBV15	TRBJ2-2	NA	NA	CATSRDRRNTGELFF	TGTGCCACCAGCAGAGATCGTAGGAACACCGGGGAGCTGTTTTTT
TRBV19	TRBJ2-1	NA	NA	CASSRTGTGSYNEQFF	TGTGCCAGTAGTAGGACCGGGACCGGATCCTACAATGAGCAGTTCTTC
TRBV2	TRBJ1-6	NA	NA	CASSESAGPYNSPLHF	TGTGCCAGCAGTGAATCCGCCGGCCCCTATAATTCACCCCTCCACTTT
TRBV18	TRBJ2-3	TRBD2	NA	CASSPQREAGADTQYF	TGTGCCAGCTCACCTCAGCGGGAGGCGGGCGCAGATACGCAGTATTTT
TRBV20-1	TRBJ2-7	NA	NA	CSASGQGWTYEQYF	TGCAGTGCTAGTGGGCAGGGGTGGACCTACGAGCAGTACTTC
TRBV13	TRBJ1-2	TRBD1	NA	CASSLRQGSSGYTF	TGTGCCAGCAGCTTGCGACAGGGGAGTTCTGGCTACACCTTC
TRBV9	TRBJ2-7	TRBD2	NA	CASSVESGDYEQYF	TGTGCCAGCAGCGTGGAGAGCGGGGACTACGAGCAGTACTTC
TRBV20-1	TRBJ2-1	TRBD2	many	CSAGETAGLVYNEQFF	TGCAGTGCTGGAGAAACCGCGGGACTAGTCTACAATGAGCAGTTCTTC
TRBV7-9	TRBJ2-1	TRBD2	few	CASSEAGGYNEQFF	TGTGCCAGCAGCGAAGCGGGAGGATACAATGAGCAGTTCTTC
TRBV29-1	TRBJ2-7	TRBD1	NA	CSVGQGAREQYF	TGCAGCGTCGGACAGGGGGCTAGAGAGCAGTACTTC
TRBV5-1	TRBJ2-3	TRBD1	NA	CASSSGQGRSDTQYF	TGCGCCAGCAGCAGTGGACAGGGGCGATCAGATACGCAGTATTTT
TRBV29-1	TRBJ1-1	NA	many	CSVDGMNTEAFF	TGCAGCGTTGACGGGATGAACACTGAAGCTTTCTTT
TRBV20-1	TRBJ1-6	NA	few	CSGVDGNSPLHF	TGCAGTGGAGTCGACGGTAATTCACCCCTCCACTTT
TRBV18	TRBJ2-2	NA	few	CASSPPFSGTGELFF	TGTGCCAGCTCACCACCTTTTTCCGGGACCGGGGAGCTGTTTTTT
TRBV20-1	TRBJ2-5	TRBD2	NA	CSARDPPAGDRPETQYF	TGCAGTGCTAGAGATCCCCCAGCGGGAGATCGTCCGGAGACCCAGTACTTC
TRBV9	TRBJ1-1	NA	few	CASSVSHATEAFF	TGTGCCAGCAGCGTAAGTCATGCCACTGAAGCTTTCTTT
TRBV11-2	TRBJ2-7	TRBD1	many	CASSLRTGVYEQYF	TGTGCCAGCAGCTTAAGGACAGGGGTCTACGAGCAGTACTTC
TRBV4-1	TRBJ2-1	TRBD2	few	CASSQDLAGERNEQFF	TGCGCCAGCAGCCAAGATTTAGCGGGAGAGAGGAATGAGCAGTTCTTC
TRBV7-8	TRBJ2-1	TRBD2	few	CASSRGTSGRAPSEQFF	TGTGCCAGCAGCCGTGGGACTAGCGGGAGGGCCCCCAGTGAGCAGTTCTTC
TRBV20-1	TRBJ1-2	NA	NA	CSARKGPLGYTF	TGCAGTGCTAGAAAAGGGCCCCTAGGCTACACCTTC
TRBV19	TRBJ1-1	TRBD1	few	CAGRTGPEVTEAFF	TGTGCCGGACGGACAGGGCCCGAGGTCACTGAAGCTTTCTTT
TRBV11-2	TRBJ2-1	NA	few	CASSLRSDSSYNEQFF	TGTGCCAGCAGCTTAAGAAGCGACAGCTCCTACAATGAGCAGTTCTTC
TRBV28	TRBJ1-4	NA	many	CASIGENEKLFF	TGTGCCTCCATCGGAGAGAATGAAAAACTGTTTTTT
TRBV12-5	TRBJ2-2	TRBD1	NA	CASGLVTGTGRTGELFF	TGTGCTAGTGGTTTGGTAACCGGGACAGGGAGAACCGGGGAGCTGTTTTTT
TRBV5-1	TRBJ2-1	TRBD2	few	CASEREGSSYNEQFF	TGCGCCAGCGAGCGGGAGGGGAGCTCCTACAATGAGCAGTTCTTC
TRBV7-6	TRBJ2-5	NA	many	CASSDPRGVRQETQYF	TGTGCCAGCAGCGATCCCAGGGGAGTCCGGCAAGAGACCCAGTACTTC
TRBV28	TRBJ2-1	NA	many	CASSPGTPGEQFF	TGTGCCAGCAGTCCCGGGACCCCCGGTGAGCAGTTCTTC
TRBV7-6	TRBJ2-2	NA	NA	CASSLVTLWTGELFF	TGTGCCAGCAGCTTAGTGACACTCTGGACCGGGGAGCTGTTTTTT
TRBV14	TRBJ1-2	NA	few	CASSQSEDYGYTF	TGTGCCAGCAGCCAATCGGAGGACTATGGCTACACCTTC
TRBV20-1	TRBJ1-2	NA	NA	CSARNDHSLSTNYGYTF	TGCAGTGCTAGAAATGACCATTCCCTGTCGACTAACTATGGCTACACCTTC
TRBV25-1	TRBJ2-7	NA	few	CASNSFSDTFEQYF	TGTGCCAGCAATAGTTTCTCGGACACCTTCGAGCAGTACTTC
TRBV15	TRBJ2-7	TRBD2	few	CATSSALAGVPYEQYF	TGTGCCACCAGCAGCGCACTAGCGGGAGTCCCCTACGAGCAGTACTTC
TRBV27	TRBJ1-6	TRBD1	few	CASSFVAGRGHSPLHF	TGTGCCAGCAGTTTCGTAGCCGGCAGGGGGCATTCACCCCTCCACTTT
TRBV3-1	TRBJ2-7	TRBD1	many	CASSLMGQPHPAHEQYF	TGTGCCAGCAGCCTCATGGGACAGCCGCACCCCGCCCACGAGCAGTACTTC
TRBV7-9	TRBJ2-7	NA	many	CASSPIGYEQYF	TGTGCCAGCAGCCCCATTGGCTACGAGCAGTACTTC
TRBV12-3/TRBV12-4	TRBJ2-5	NA	NA	CASSRNGETQYF	TGTGCCAGCAGCCGAAACGGGGAGACCCAGTACTTC
TRBV20-1	TRBJ2-1	TRBD1	few	CSAKDRERNEQFF	TGCAGTGCTAAGGACAGGGAACGCAATGAGCAGTTCTTC
TRBV10-3	TRBJ2-5	TRBD1	NA	CAISEAETGKETQYF	TGTGCCATCAGTGAGGCCGAGACAGGGAAGGAGACCCAGTACTTC
TRBV28	TRBJ1-1	NA	few	CASRTTGLNTEAFF	TGTGCCAGCAGGACGACAGGCCTCAACACTGAAGCTTTCTTT
TRBV19	TRBJ1-1	TRBD1	NA	CASRRQGARTEAFF	TGTGCCAGTAGGAGACAGGGGGCGAGGACTGAAGCTTTCTTT
TRBV7-3	TRBJ2-3	TRBD2	NA	CASSLSGRASGKDTQYF	TGTGCCAGCAGCTTAAGTGGCCGGGCTAGCGGGAAAGATACGCAGTATTTT
TRBV27	TRBJ2-3	NA	NA	CASSTSQGGTDTQYF	TGTGCCAGCAGCACCTCGCAAGGGGGGACAGATACGCAGTATTTT
TRBV6-1	TRBJ2-4	NA	few	CASSEQQLAKNIQYF	TGTGCCAGCAGTGAACAACAATTAGCCAAAAACATTCAGTACTTC
TRBV29-1	TRBJ2-7	NA	few	CSVGRAGYEQYF	TGCAGCGTTGGACGGGCGGGCTACGAGCAGTACTTC
TRBV6-5	TRBJ1-5	NA	NA	CASSYTSTGRNQPQHF	TGTGCCAGCAGTTACACAAGCACAGGGCGCAATCAGCCCCAGCATTTT
TRBV14	TRBJ2-5	NA	NA	CASSRSYQEAQYF	TGTGCCAGCAGTCGCTCGTACCAAGAGGCCCAGTACTTC
TRBV5-1	TRBJ2-4	TRBD2	few	CASSGGTSGTKNIQYF	TGCGCCAGCAGCGGGGGGACTAGCGGGACCAAAAACATTCAGTACTTC
TRBV5-1	TRBJ2-1	NA	few	CASSLSTAQNEQFF	TGCGCCAGCAGCTTGTCGACAGCTCAGAATGAGCAGTTCTTC
TRBV12-3/TRBV12-4	TRBJ2-3	TRBD2	NA	CASSPPLAGTYTQYF	TGTGCCAGCAGCCCCCCTCTAGCGGGAACTTATACGCAGTATTTT
TRBV15	TRBJ1-1	NA	NA	CATSPRGQLNTEAFF	TGTGCCACCAGCCCGCGGGGGCAGCTGAACACTGAAGCTTTCTTT
TRBV5-1	TRBJ2-1	NA	NA	CASSLGGELSYNEQFF	TGCGCCAGCAGCTTGGGGGGAGAACTCTCCTACAATGAGCAGTTCTTC
TRBV6-6	TRBJ1-1	NA	few	CASSYQMKIALDTEAFF	TGTGCCAGCAGTTACCAGATGAAAATAGCACTTGACACTGAAGCTTTCTTT
TRBV6-1	TRBJ1-5	NA	few	CASTNREPQHF	TGTGCCAGCACTAACAGAGAGCCCCAGCATTTT
TRBV7-6	TRBJ2-4	TRBD2	few	CASREAGGPGNIQYF	TGTGCCAGCAGGGAGGCGGGAGGGCCTGGGAACATTCAGTACTTC
TRBV19	TRBJ2-5	NA	NA	CASSIGGQETQYF	TGTGCCAGTAGTATTGGGGGGCAAGAGACCCAGTACTTC